The sample holds many counts of the clone carrying this T cell receptor (beta chain). As yet, its antigen is unknown. These data are taken from a study of T cells in Graves' hyperthyroidism and ophthalmopathy. Overall study: The blood sample was taken at first diagnosis, before treatment began.

With 8 bases clipped from V and 10 bases from J, the junction kept 8 bases outside the gene matches. CDR3 length equals 14 residues. Study-wide points: In the blood, most expanded thyroid clonotypes above 0.001 appeared as well. With a median lead of roughly 6.2 months before onset, the model predicted ophthalmopathy.

Fresh 10 ml peripheral blood yielded PBMCs. Amplification targeted TCR beta CDR3 regions from RNA transcripts. HTBI primers were the set used in a first-round RT-PCR of the TCR CDR3. TCRdb redid the calling of the multiplex PCR reads with MiXCR, one entry per CDR3 protein. This sample has a few hundred thousand distinct CDR3 sequences, with roughly 12% found just once. Sequenced material: blood. This chain joins TRBV12-3 or TRBV12-4 and TRBJ1-6; 10 positions match TRBD1. This clonotype was sampled from a man younger than 45 with Graves' hyperthyroidism that later progressed to Graves' ophthalmopathy. The DNA for the CDR3 is TGTGCCAGCCGCCCGGGACAGGGGCCCTCACCCCTCCACTTT. Its translation is CASRPGQGPSPLHF.